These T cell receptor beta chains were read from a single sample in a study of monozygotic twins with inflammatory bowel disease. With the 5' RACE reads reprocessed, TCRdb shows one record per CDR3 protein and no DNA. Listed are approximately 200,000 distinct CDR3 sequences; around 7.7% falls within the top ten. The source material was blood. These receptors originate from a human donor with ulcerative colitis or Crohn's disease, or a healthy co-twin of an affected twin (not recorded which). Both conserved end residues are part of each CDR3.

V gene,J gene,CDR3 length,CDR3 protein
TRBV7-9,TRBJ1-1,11,CASSSIPEAFF
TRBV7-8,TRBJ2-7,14,CASSLEAVTYEQYF
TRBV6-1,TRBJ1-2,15,CASSVGGLGLYGYTF
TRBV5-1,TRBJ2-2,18,CASSPGLAGRSGTGELFF
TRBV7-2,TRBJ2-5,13,CASSLSGKETQYF
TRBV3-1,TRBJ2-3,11,CASSQGRTQYF
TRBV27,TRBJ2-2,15,CASSMGTANTGELFF
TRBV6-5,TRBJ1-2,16,CASSYSIQGPGYGYTF
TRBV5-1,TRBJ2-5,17,CASSPEGGLQTQETQYF
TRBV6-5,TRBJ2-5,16,CASSYFGQGYQETQYF
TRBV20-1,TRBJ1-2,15,CSAIPLTGPIDGYTF
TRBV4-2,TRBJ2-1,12,CASSQEWYEQFF
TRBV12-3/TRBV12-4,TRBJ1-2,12,CASSFEGDGYTF
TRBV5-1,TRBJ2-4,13,CASSLDTKNIQYF
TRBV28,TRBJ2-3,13,CASSSSSPDTQYF
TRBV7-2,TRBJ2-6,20,CASSLAAGGTKIIGANVLTF
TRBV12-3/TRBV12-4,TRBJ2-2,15,CASSLWGMDTGELFF
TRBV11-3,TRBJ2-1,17,CASSLGGTPGFYNEQFF
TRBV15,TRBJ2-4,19,CATSRVKGPGQGAKNIQYF
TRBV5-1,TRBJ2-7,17,CASSLASGQGSSYEQYF
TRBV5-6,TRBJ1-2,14,CASSLVGSDYGYTF
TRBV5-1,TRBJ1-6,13,CASRVGWNSPLHF
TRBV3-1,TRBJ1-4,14,CASSSPGGGEKLFF
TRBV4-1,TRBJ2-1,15,CASSPQGSVYNEQFF
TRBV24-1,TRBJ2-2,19,CATSDSPGGDRRYTGELFF